This entry lists 10 T cell receptor beta chains sequenced from one sample in a study of post-analysis software for immune sequencing data. Findings of the study overall: The study found TRBV5-6, TRBV5-1 and TRBV20-1 among 5 or 6 TRBV segments more frequent in patients than controls.

Unique molecular identifiers were carried by the TCR beta cDNA libraries. One entry per CDR3 protein, called by TCRdb with MiXCR from the PCR reads. The sample includes about 430,000 distinct CDR3 sequences, 30% to 45% of them seen just once. For these receptors, no antigen is known. The sequenced material came from blood. The source is a girl aged 2-10 years with multiple sclerosis.

V gene TRBV7-6 combines with J gene TRBJ1-4; D unclear. Per the germline V gene, CDR1 is SGHVS and CDR2 is FNYEAQ. Trimming took 0 bases from V and 4 from J, leaving 6 bases between them. This CDR3 is 14 amino acids long. In nucleotides, the CDR3 is TGTGCCAGCAGCTTAGCGGCCCTTAATGAAAAACTGTTTTTT. It yields the protein CASSLAALNEKLFF.

The genes are TRBV10-3 and TRBJ1-1, with 10 bases that match TRBD1. Germline values: CDR1 ENHRY, CDR2 SYGVKD. Losses at the gene ends were 2 bases for V and 0 bases for J; bases not matched to a gene: 15. The CDR3 loop spans 20 amino acids. The CDR3 nucleotides read TGTGCCATCAGTGAGAACCGGGACAGGGGCCGGGGAGGCATGAACACTGAAGCTTTCTTT. The encoded protein is CAISENRDRGRGGMNTEAFF.

The chain uses TRBV20-1 and TRBJ2-3, with D unclear. Trimming took 3 bases from V and 4 from J, leaving 14 bases between them. In germline, CDR1 is DFQATT, CDR2 SNEGSKA (reference sequence). The CDR3 length is 14 residues. CDR3: CSARWPSFPDTQYF. The CDR3 DNA reads TGCAGTGCTAGGTGGCCGTCGTTCCCAGATACGCAGTATTTT.

The gene calls are TRBV7-2 and TRBJ1-2; 7 bases agree with TRBD1. V lost 6 bases, J lost 4 bases, and 29 bases stayed unmatched. Germline V gene data show CDR1 as SGHTA and CDR2 as FQGNSA. CDR3 length: 21 amino acids. CDR3 in DNA: TGTGCCAGCAGGAAACTGTTGGGACAGTCGGTGGGGCAAAATATGGGCTATGGCTACACCTTC. Its protein product is CASRKLLGQSVGQNMGYGYTF.

This clonotype was seen more than once but under ten times. The chain couples TRBV24-1 to TRBJ2-1, with D possibly TRBD1 on 6 matching bases. CDR1 KGHDR and CDR2 SFDVKD come from the germline V gene. Trimming cost V 4 bases and J 1 base, with 13 bases left between them. The CDR3 contains 16 residues. In nucleotides, the CDR3 is TGTGCCACCAGTGACGCGACAGGTGTATCCTACAATGAGCAGTTCTTC. The encoded protein is CATSDATGVSYNEQFF.

This clonotype was picked up many times. The gene calls are TRBV29-1 and TRBJ2-1; 12 nucleotides line up with TRBD2. J gave up 5 bases and V 6 bases, and 17 bases lay outside the gene matches. CDR3 size: 18 residues. The germline gives CDR1 SQVTM, CDR2 ANQGSEA. DNA for the CDR3: TGCAGCGTCGTAGGACTAGCGGGACACCAACATCGGGACAATGAGCAGTTCTTC. Translation gives CSVVGLAGHQHRDNEQFF.

This clonotype was seen a few times. V and J are TRBV20-1 and TRBJ2-1, with TRBD2 identical over 10 bases. The trim removed 0 bases at V and 4 bases at J, leaving 6 bases unmatched. There are 16 residues in the CDR3. Per germline, CDR1 DFQATT and CDR2 SNEGSKA (reference sequence). The CDR3 sequence: CSARDPTSGWYNEQFF. The CDR3 DNA follows: TGCAGTGCTAGAGATCCGACTAGCGGGTGGTACAATGAGCAGTTCTTC.

This clonotype was counted a few times. The J gene is TRBJ2-3, the V gene TRBV7-3; D gene ambiguous. The germline CDR1 and CDR2 sequences are SGHTA and FQGTGA. CDR3 length: 13 residues. Between the trimmed V and J ends, which lost 5 bases and 6 bases, there was a span of 12 bases. As DNA, the CDR3 is TGTGCCAGCAGCCGAGCACGAGTTGATACGCAGTATTTT. As protein: CASSRARVDTQYF.

The V and J genes are TRBV7-9 and TRBJ2-5; tentatively, D is TRBD1 (6 bases). TRBJ2-7 matches the DNA end more closely, so the J call is doubtful. The CDR3 has 14 residues. Germline V gene sequence: CDR1 SEHNR, CDR2 FQNEAQ (reference sequence). The CDR3 DNA is TGTGCCAGCAGCTTAGCGGTGGGACATAACGAGCAGTACTTC. This encodes CASSLAVGHNEQYF.

This clonotype showed up just a few times. The chain is built from TRBV29-1 and TRBJ2-7; tentatively, D is TRBD2 (5 bases). Germline loops: CDR1 SQVTM, CDR2 ANQGSEA. This CDR3 is 13 amino acids long. Trimming stripped 4 bases from V and 2 bases from J, with 12 bases between. Here the CDR3 DNA reads TGCAGCGTTGTTTACCGGGGAACCTACGAGCAGTACTTC. This codes for CSVVYRGTYEQYF.